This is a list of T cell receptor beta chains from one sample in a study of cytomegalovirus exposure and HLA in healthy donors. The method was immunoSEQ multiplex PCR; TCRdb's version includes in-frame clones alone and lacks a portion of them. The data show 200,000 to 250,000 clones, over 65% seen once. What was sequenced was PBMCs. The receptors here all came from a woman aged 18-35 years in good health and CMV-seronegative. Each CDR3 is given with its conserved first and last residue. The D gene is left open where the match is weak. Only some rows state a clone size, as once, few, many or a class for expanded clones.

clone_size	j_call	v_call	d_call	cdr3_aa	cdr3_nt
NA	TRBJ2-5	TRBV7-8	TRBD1	CASSRTGRQETQYF	TGTGCCAGCAGCCGGACAGGCAGGCAAGAGACCCAGTACTTC
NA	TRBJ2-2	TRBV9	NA	CASSVGLSTGELFF	TGTGCCAGCAGCGTAGGGCTCTCCACCGGGGAGCTGTTTTTT
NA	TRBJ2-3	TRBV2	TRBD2	CASSEVGGRTDTQYF	TGTGCCAGCAGTGAAGTTGGCGGGAGGACAGATACGCAGTATTTT
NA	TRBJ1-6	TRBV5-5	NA	CASSFPPGPNSPLHF	TGTGCCAGCAGCTTCCCCCCGGGACCGAATTCACCCCTCCACTTT
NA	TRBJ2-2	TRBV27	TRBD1	CASSFLRDRGLGIHTGELFF	TGTGCCAGCAGTTTCCTTAGGGACAGGGGCCTGGGGATTCACACCGGGGAGCTGTTTTTT
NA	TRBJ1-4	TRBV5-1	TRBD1	CASSVGTGNEKLFF	TGCGCCAGCAGCGTCGGGACAGGGAATGAAAAACTGTTTTTT
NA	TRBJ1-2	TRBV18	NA	CASSPQPGSGAFGYTF	TGTGCCAGCTCACCACAACCAGGGAGCGGTGCTTTCGGCTACACCTTC
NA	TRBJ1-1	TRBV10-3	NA	CAISEGTINRAFF	TGTGCCATCAGTGAAGGGACCATCAACAGGGCTTTCTTT
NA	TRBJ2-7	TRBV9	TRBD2	CASSVEAGGLEQYF	TGTGCCAGCAGCGTAGAAGCGGGAGGGCTCGAGCAGTACTTC
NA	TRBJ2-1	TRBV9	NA	CASSATGYNEQFF	TGTGCCAGCAGCGCAACAGGGTACAATGAGCAGTTCTTC
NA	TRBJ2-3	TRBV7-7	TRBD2	CASSASGSTSDTQYF	TGTGCCAGCAGCGCTAGCGGGAGTACGTCAGATACGCAGTATTTT
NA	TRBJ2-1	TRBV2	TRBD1	CASSDGTGVNEQFF	TGTGCCAGCAGTGATGGAACAGGGGTGAATGAGCAGTTCTTC
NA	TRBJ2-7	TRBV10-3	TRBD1	CAISMTGGYEQYF	TGTGCCATCAGCATGACAGGGGGCTACGAGCAGTACTTC
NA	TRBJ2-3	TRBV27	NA	CASSLSGDTQYF	TGTGCCAGCAGTTTATCGGGAGATACGCAGTATTTT
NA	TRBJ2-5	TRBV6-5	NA	CASSYFKSFQETQYF	TGTGCCAGCAGTTACTTCAAATCTTTCCAAGAGACCCAGTACTTC
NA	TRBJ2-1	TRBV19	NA	CASKRTANPQDNEQFF	TGTGCCAGTAAAAGGACGGCTAACCCCCAAGACAATGAGCAGTTCTTC
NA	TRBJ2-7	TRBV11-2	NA	CASSLALERRREQYF	TGTGCCAGCAGCTTAGCCCTCGAGCGAAGGCGCGAGCAGTACTTC
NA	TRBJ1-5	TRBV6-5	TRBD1	CASSSTGGRRGQPQHF	TGTGCCAGCAGTTCCACAGGGGGCCGTCGGGGTCAGCCCCAGCATTTT
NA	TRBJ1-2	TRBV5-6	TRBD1	CASSLETGVAGGYTF	TGTGCCAGCAGCTTGGAGACAGGGGTAGCTGGTGGCTACACCTTC
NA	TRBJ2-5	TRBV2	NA	CASRQGGETQYF	TGTGCCAGCAGACAGGGTGGGGAGACCCAGTACTTC
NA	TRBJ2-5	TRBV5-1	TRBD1	CASSGGQGSVGKGDQETQYF	TGCGCCAGCAGCGGAGGACAGGGGAGCGTAGGGAAGGGGGACCAAGAGACCCAGTACTTC
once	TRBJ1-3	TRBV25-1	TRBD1	CATRQGISGNTIYF	TGTGCCACCCGACAGGGGATCTCTGGAAACACCATATATTTT
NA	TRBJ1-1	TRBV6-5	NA	CASSYLGKAFF	TGTGCCAGCAGTTACCTCGGAAAAGCTTTCTTT
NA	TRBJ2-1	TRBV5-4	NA	CASSLKLSYNEQFF	TGTGCCAGCAGCTTGAAACTGTCCTACAATGAGCAGTTCTTC
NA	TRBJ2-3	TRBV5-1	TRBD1	CASSLLGQGGADTQYF	TGCGCCAGCAGCTTGTTGGGACAGGGAGGTGCAGATACGCAGTATTTT
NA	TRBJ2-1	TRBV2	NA	CASSGVGSYNEQFF	TGTGCCAGCAGTGGAGTGGGCTCCTACAATGAGCAGTTCTTC
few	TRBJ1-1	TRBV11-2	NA	CASSLLTEAFF	TGTGCCAGCAGCTTACTCACTGAAGCTTTCTTT
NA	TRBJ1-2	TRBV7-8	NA	CASSWGGRAGYTF	TGTGCCAGCAGCTGGGGGGGAAGGGCAGGCTACACCTTC
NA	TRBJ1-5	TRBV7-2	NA	CASSLVSNQPQHF	TGTGCCAGCAGCTTGGTTAGCAATCAGCCCCAGCATTTT
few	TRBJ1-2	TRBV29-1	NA	CSVDGIEGYTF	TGCAGCGTTGACGGAATAGAGGGCTACACCTTC